This TCR beta chain was profiled in a study of post-analysis software for immune sequencing data. Study-wide points: Normalized Chao1 diversity was significantly reduced in patients versus controls.

This clonotype was detected ten times or more. Its specificity is unknown. Prepared libraries of TCR beta cDNA carried unique molecular identifiers. TCRdb passed the PCR reads through MiXCR, listing each CDR3 protein once. The data hold hundreds of thousands of distinct CDR3 sequences, with roughly 27% observed a single time. This TCR was sampled from a girl aged 10 to 17 with multiple sclerosis. Input material: blood.

The CDR3 is CASSEAWVGTRSYEQYF. The CDR3 bases are TGTGCCAGCAGTGAAGCTTGGGTGGGGACCCGCTCCTACGAGCAGTACTTC. V is TRBV6-1 and J is TRBJ2-7; D is perhaps TRBD1 or TRBD2 (5 bases each). This CDR3 spans 17 amino acids. V lost 0 bases and J lost 0, with 15 bases in between. Germline CDR1 is MNHNS and CDR2 is SASEGT.